Sequencing of this T cell receptor (beta chain) was carried out in a study of blood T cell repertoires in COVID-19 (dated by TCRdb to 2020 to 2021). In the study overall: Samples from collaborators originated in the United States, Italy and Spain and spanned both the acute and convalescent phases of COVID-19. The prospective study material was composed of cDNA or gDNA derived from T cells, B-cell-depleted T cells, or PBMCs. Deeply sampled blood TCRbeta repertoires from subjects exposed to, actively infected with, or recovered from COVID-19 were included in the dataset. The repertoires were released in a freely available public database meant as a resource for research on the immune response to SARS-CoV-2. The samples were drawn from two sources: the first 160 participants of the ongoing ImmuneRACE study, and fewer than 1,500 subjects contributed by 6 global collaborators. Sample metadata almost always included a de-identified subject ID, COVID-19 status, age in years and sex. Where available, HLA class I and class II types were taken from metadata supplied by the sample provider and were not determined by assay-based typing.

Collaborating institutions collected whole blood in K2EDTA tubes following their own protocols. For TCRbeta analysis, collaborators shipped samples as frozen whole blood, isolated PBMCs, or DNA extracted from either of those sample types. With regard to this clone: Its antigen is unknown. No base quality values were provided; no much bigger clone lies one nucleotide off.

The CDR3, from cysteine to phenylalanine, totals 15 residues. Just CDR3 DNA is preserved here, 45 bases in frame from base 1. According to the germline V gene, CDR1 reads LGHNA and CDR2 reads YNFKEQ. Ends trimmed: V by 6 bases, J by 4 bases; bases unmatched to a gene: 8. TCRbeta CDR3 regions were amplified from genomic DNA by means of the immunoSEQ Assay, a bias-controlled multiplex PCR. The published analysis was carried out like this. Nucleated cell counts per sample were estimated from amplification of reference gene primers within the assay. To quantify the absolute abundance of each unique TCRbeta CDR3 rearrangement, sequence reads were collapsed and filtered. Productive Simpson clonality was computed per sample as the square root of Simpson's diversity index over productive rearrangements. Held by TCRdb, this immuneACCESS table contains in-frame sequences only and omits some clones. Under half of the omission traces to an unresolved V gene where checked; the cause of the rest is unknown. V and J calls and clone size come straight from that table; D and trimming were deduced from the DNA. Present in this sample are some 54,000 clones, over 75% of which were seen just once. Of the sample, 6.9% falls within the top ten clones.

What the work shows at the level of the full study, not this receptor alone: Clinical and demographic metadata were provided uncurated, with the amount varying by source and participant.

The receptor chain draws on TRBV4-2 and TRBJ2-7; TRBD1 fits 11 bases in the junction. The specimen was peripheral blood. The TCR was taken from a man aged 65 to 85 with active COVID-19. The CDR3 is CASSATGTGGYEQYF. The nucleotide sequence is given as TGTGCCAGCAGTGCCACCGGGACAGGGGGGTACGAGCAGTACTTC.